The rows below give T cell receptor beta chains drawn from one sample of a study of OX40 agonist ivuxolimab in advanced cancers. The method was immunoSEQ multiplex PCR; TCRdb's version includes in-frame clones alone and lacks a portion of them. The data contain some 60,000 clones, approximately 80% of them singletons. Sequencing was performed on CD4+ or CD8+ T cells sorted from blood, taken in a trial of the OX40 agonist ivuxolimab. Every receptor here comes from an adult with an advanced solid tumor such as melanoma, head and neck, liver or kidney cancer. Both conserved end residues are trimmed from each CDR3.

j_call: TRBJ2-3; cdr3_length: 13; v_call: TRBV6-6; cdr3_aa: ASSYSRRSTDTQY
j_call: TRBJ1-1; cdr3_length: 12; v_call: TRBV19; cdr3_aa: ASTANREIPEAF
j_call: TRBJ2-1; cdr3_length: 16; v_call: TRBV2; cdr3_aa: ASRWTSGLMSSYNEQF
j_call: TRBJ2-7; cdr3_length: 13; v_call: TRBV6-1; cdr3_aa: ASTPVLAASYEQY
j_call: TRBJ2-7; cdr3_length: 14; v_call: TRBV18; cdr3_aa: ASSPLNRVGTYEQY
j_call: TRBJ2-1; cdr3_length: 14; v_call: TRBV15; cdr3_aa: ATSRDPRTGYNEQF
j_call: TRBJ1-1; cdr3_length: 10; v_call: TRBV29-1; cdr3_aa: SSRGGNTEAF
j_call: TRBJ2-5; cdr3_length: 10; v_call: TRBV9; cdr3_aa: ASSAPRETQY
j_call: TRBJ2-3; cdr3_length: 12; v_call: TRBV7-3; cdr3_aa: ASSLRLEGDTQY
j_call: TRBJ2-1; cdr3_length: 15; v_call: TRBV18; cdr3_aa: ASSPRLAGSGSPEQF
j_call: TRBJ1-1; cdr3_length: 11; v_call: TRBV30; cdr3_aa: AWSSQLNTEAF